This T cell receptor (beta chain) was sequenced for a study of blood T cell repertoires in COVID-19. Original processing notes: Estimation of nucleated cell counts was performed using reference gene primer amplification. Repertoires were generated with immunoSEQ multiplex PCR, while TCRdb's copy carries only in-frame clones and drops some. The V and J calls and the clone size are those of that table, but D and trimming were determined from the DNA. The sample has around 190,000 clones, more than 85% seen once; the top ten hold approximately 1%. V lost 5 bases and J lost 3; bases outside the gene matches: 7. Germline CDR1 reads SQVTM; CDR2 reads ANQGSEA. The CDR3 has 14 residues.

The specimen sequenced was peripheral blood. The rearrangement links TRBV29-1 to TRBJ1-1; 9 bases line up with TRBD1. The sequence came from a man between 25 and 39 years old with acute or convalescent COVID-19. The CDR3 protein is CSVLTGGLDTEAFF. The CDR3 coding sequence is TGCAGCGTTCTGACAGGGGGATTGGACACTGAAGCTTTCTTT.